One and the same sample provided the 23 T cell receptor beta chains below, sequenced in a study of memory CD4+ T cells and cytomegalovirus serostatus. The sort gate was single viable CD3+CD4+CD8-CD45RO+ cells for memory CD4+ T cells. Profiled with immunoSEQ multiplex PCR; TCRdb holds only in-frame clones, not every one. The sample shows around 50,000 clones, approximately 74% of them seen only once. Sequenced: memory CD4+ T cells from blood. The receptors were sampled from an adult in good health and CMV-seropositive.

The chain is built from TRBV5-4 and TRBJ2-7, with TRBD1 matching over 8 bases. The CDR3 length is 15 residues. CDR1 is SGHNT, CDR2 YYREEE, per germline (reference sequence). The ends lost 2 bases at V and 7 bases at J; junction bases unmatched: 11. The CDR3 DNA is TGTGCCAGCAGCTTCGACAGGGGACCCCCTCGGGAGCAGTACTTC. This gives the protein CASSFDRGPPREQYF. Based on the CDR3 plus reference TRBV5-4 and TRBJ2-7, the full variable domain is ETGVTQSPTHLIKTRGQQVTLRCSSQSGHNTVSWYQQALGQGPQFIFQYYREEENGRGNFPPRFSGLQFPNYSSELNVNALELDDSALYLCASSFDRGPPREQYFGPGTRLTVT.

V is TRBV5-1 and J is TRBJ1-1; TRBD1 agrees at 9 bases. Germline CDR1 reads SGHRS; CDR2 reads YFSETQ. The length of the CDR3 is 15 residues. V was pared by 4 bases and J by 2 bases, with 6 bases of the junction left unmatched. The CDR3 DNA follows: TGCGCCAGCAGCATATGGACAGGGGCTAACACTGAAGCTTTCTTT. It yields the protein CASSIWTGANTEAFF.

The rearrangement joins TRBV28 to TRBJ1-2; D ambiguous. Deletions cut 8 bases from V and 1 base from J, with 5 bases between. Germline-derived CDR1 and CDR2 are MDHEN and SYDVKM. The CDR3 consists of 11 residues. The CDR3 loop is CASFRNYGYTF. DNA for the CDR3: TGTGCCAGCTTTCGTAACTATGGCTACACCTTC.

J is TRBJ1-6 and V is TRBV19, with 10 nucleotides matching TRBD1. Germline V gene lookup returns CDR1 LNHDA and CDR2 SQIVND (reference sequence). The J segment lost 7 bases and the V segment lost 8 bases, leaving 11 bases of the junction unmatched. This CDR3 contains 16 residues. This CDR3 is CASRGWDRGLNSPLHF. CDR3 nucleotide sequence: TGTGCCAGTCGAGGATGGGACAGGGGTCTCAATTCACCCCTCCACTTT.

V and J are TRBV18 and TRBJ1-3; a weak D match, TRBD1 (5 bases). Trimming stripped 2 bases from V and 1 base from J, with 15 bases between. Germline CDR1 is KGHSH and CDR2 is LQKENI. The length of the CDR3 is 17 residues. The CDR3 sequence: CASSPGLIGQSGNTIYF. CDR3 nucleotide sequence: TGTGCCAGCTCACCAGGCTTAATCGGACAATCTGGAAACACCATATATTTT.

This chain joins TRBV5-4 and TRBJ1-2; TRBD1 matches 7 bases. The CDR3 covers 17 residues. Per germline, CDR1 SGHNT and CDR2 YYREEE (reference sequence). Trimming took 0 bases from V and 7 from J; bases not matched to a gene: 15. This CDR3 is CASSLAGTAPLVGGYTF. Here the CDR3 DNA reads TGTGCCAGCAGCTTGGCTGGGACAGCGCCCTTGGTGGGTGGCTACACCTTC.

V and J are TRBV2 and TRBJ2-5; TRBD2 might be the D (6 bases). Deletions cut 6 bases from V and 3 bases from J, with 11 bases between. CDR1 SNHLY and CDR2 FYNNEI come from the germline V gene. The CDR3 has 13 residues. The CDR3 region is CASRWWEEETQYF. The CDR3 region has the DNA TGTGCCAGCAGGTGGTGGGAGGAAGAGACCCAGTACTTC. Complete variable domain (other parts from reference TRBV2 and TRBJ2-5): EPEVTQTPSHQVTQMGQEVILRCVPISNHLYFYWYRQILGQKVEFLVSFYNNEISEKSEIFDDQFSVERPDGSNFTLKIRSTKLEDSAMYFCASRWWEEETQYFGPGTRLLVL.

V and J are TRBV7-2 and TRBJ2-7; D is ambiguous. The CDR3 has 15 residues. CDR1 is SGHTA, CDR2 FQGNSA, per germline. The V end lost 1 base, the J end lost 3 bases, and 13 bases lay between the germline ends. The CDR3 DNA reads TGTGCCAGCAGCTTAGTTTCCAGCACCCACTACGAGCAGTACTTC. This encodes CASSLVSSTHYEQYF.

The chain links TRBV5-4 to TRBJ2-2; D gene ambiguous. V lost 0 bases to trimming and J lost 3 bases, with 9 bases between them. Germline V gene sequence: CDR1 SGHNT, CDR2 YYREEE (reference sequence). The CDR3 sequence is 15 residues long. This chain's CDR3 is CASSLGVFYTGELFF. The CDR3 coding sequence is TGTGCCAGCAGCTTGGGGGTTTTTTACACCGGGGAGCTGTTTTTT.

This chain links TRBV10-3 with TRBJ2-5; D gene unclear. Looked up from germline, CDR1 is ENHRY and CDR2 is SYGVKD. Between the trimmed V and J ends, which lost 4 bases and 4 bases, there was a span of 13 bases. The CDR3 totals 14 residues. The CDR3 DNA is TGTGCCATCAGTGGTACAGAGGAAATAGAGACCCAGTACTTC. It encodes CAISGTEEIETQYF.

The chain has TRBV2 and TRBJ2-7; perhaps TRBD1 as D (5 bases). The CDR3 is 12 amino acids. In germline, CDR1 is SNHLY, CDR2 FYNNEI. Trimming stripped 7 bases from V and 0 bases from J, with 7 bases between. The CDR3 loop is CASTGFSYEQYF. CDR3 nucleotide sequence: TGTGCCAGCACAGGGTTCTCCTACGAGCAGTACTTC.

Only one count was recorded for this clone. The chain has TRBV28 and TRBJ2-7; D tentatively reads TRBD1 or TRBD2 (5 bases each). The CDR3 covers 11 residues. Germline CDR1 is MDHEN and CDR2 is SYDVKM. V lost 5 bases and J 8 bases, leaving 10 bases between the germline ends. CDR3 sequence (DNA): TGTGCCAGCAGTGGGTGGGGGAAGCAGTACTTC. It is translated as CASSGWGKQYF.

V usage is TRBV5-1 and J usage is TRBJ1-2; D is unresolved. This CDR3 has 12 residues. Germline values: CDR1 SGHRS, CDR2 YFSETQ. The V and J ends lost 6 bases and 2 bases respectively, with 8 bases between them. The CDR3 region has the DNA TGCGCCAGCATGGGAGGAAACTATGGCTACACCTTC. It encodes CASMGGNYGYTF.

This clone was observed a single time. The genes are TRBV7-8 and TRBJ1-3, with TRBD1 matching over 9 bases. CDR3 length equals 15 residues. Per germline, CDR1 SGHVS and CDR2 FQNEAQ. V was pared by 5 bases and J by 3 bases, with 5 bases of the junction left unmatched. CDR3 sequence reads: CASSRDRVYGNTIYF. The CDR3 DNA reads TGTGCCAGCAGCCGGGACAGGGTGTATGGAAACACCATATATTTT.

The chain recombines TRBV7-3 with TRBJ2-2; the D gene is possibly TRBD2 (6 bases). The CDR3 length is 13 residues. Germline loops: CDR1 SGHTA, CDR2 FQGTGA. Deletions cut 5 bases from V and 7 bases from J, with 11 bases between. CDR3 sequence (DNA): TGTGCCAGCAGCCCCGCGGGATTCGGGGAGCTGTTTTTT. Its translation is CASSPAGFGELFF.

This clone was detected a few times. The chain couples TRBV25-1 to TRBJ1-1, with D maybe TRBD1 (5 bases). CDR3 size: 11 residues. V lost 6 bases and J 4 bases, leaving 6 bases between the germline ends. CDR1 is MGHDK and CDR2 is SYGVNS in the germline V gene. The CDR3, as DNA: TGTGCCAGCAGGGGGGTCACTGAAGCTTTCTTT. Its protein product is CASRGVTEAFF.

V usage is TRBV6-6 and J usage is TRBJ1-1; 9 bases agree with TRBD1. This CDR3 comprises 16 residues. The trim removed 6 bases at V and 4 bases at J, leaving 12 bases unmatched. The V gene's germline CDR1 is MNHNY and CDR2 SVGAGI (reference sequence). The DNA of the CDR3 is TGTGCCAGCAGAAGGGAGGGGGGACAGGGAAGCACTGAAGCTTTCTTT. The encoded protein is CASRREGGQGSTEAFF.

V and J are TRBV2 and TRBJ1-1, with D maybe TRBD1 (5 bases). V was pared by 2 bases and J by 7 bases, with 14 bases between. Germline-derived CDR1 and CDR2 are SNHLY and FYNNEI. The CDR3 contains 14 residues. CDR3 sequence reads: CASSESFGGIEAFF. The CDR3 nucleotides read TGTGCCAGCAGTGAAAGTTTCGGGGGGATTGAAGCTTTCTTT.

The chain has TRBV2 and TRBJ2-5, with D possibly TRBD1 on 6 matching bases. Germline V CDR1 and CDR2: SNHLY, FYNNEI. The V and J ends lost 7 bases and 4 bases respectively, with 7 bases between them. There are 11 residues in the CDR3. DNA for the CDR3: TGTGCCAGCAACAGGGCAGAGACCCAGTACTTC. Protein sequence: CASNRAETQYF.

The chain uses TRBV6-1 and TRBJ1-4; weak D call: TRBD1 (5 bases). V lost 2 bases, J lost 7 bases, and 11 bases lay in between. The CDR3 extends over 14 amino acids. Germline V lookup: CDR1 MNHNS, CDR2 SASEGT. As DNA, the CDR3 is TGTGCCAGCAGTGAATTGGGGCCTGGTGAAAAACTGTTTTTT. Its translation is CASSELGPGEKLFF.

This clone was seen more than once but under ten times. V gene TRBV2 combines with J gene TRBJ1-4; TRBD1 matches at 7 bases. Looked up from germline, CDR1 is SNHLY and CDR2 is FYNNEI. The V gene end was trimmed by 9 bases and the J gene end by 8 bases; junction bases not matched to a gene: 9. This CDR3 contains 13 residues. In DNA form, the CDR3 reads TGTGCCAGTACAGGGGATAACAACGAAAAACTGTTTTTT. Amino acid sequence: CASTGDNNEKLFF.

The CDR3 region has the DNA TGTGCCAGTAGCCCTGGTTCTACTAGCACAGATACGCAGTATTTT. Translated, it gives CASSPGSTSTDTQYF. J is TRBJ2-3 and V is TRBV19; D gene unclear. The CDR3 has 15 residues. Trimming took off 6 bases at V and 0 bases at J, with 13 bases between the two ends. Germline CDR1 LNHDA, CDR2 SQIVND (reference sequence).

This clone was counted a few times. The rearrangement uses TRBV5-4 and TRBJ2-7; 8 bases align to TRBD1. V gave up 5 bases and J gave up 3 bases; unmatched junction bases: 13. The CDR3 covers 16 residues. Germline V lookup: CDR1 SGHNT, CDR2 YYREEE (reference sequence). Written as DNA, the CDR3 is TGTGCCAGCAGTGCTGGTTCCGGGACAGGCCTCTACGAGCAGTACTTC. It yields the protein CASSAGSGTGLYEQYF.